These 10 T cell receptor beta chains were all obtained from the same sample, sequenced in a study of blood T cell repertoires in COVID-19. The table came from immunoSEQ multiplex PCR; TCRdb's copy has only in-frame clones and leaves some out. Found here are over 200,000 clones, about 90% of them singletons; the top ten hold about 1.9%. Sequencing was performed on peripheral blood. These receptor sequences come from a man between 35 and 55 years old with active or convalescent COVID-19.

A note on this clone: Other DNA sequences in this specimen translate into the identical CDR3. V usage is TRBV5-1 and J usage is TRBJ2-5; D possibly corresponds to TRBD1 (6 bases). V gave up 2 bases and J gave up 3 bases, with 8 bases separating them. From germline, CDR1 is SGHRS and CDR2 YFSETQ. This CDR3 has 13 amino acids. CDR3 nucleotide sequence: TGCGCCAGCAGCTTATCAGGGGAAGAGACCCAGTACTTC. Translated: CASSLSGEETQYF. Together with reference TRBV5-1 and TRBJ2-5, the CDR3 gives the full variable domain: KAGVTQTPRYLIKTRGQQVTLSCSPISGHRSVSWYQQTPGQGLQFLFEYFSETQRNKGNFPGRFSGRQFSNSRSEMNVSTLELGDSALYLCASSLSGEETQYFGPGTRLLVL.

Comment on this clone: The same CDR3 can be traced to other DNA sequences in this sample. This chain links TRBV6-6 with TRBJ1-1, with 8 bases lining up with TRBD1. The trim removed 5 bases at V and 1 base at J, leaving 0 bases unmatched. Germline CDR1 MNHNY, CDR2 SVGAGI (reference sequence). The CDR3 loop spans 13 amino acids. The CDR3: CASSGQGNTEAFF. Written as DNA, the CDR3 is TGTGCCAGCAGTGGACAGGGGAACACTGAAGCTTTCTTT.

The chain is built from TRBV19 and TRBJ2-5, with a tentative D call TRBD1 (6 bases). Deletions cut 3 bases from V and 3 bases from J, with 17 bases between. CDR3 length: 16 residues. The V gene's germline CDR1 is LNHDA and CDR2 SQIVND (reference sequence). The CDR3 region is CASSMRGWQGKETQYF. DNA for the CDR3: TGTGCCAGTAGTATGAGAGGCTGGCAGGGGAAAGAGACCCAGTACTTC.

The CDR3: CASSSSGTGYGYTF. Written as DNA, the CDR3 is TGTGCCAGCAGCTCTTCCGGGACAGGGTACGGCTACACCTTC. The chain combines TRBV7-9 with TRBJ1-2; 9 bases are a match to TRBD1. With V trimmed by 4 bases and J by 8 bases, 8 bases remained unmatched. The CDR3 runs to 14 residues. The V gene's germline CDR1 is SEHNR and CDR2 FQNEAQ (reference sequence).

V is TRBV27 and J is TRBJ2-7; 7 nucleotides line up with TRBD2. The V segment lost 7 bases and the J segment 5 bases; nucleotides outside the gene matches: 14. This CDR3 contains 15 residues. CDR1 and CDR2 from the germline V gene are MNHEY and SMNVEV (reference sequence). This chain's CDR3 is CASTGDMREIHEQYF. Here the CDR3 DNA reads TGTGCCAGCACCGGAGATATGCGGGAGATCCACGAGCAGTACTTC.

The chain joins TRBV6-1 to TRBJ1-5; TRBD1 agrees at 7 bases. Germline values: CDR1 MNHNS, CDR2 SASEGT. Trimming removed 2 bases from V and 5 bases from J; junction bases left unmatched: 6. The CDR3 totals 15 residues. CDR3 in amino acids: CASSESRGADQPQHF. The CDR3 region has the DNA TGTGCCAGCAGTGAAAGCAGGGGGGCGGATCAGCCCCAGCATTTT.

This sequence joins TRBV18 and TRBJ1-4; the D is unclear. The CDR3 is made up of 16 amino acids. CDR1 KGHSH and CDR2 LQKENI come from the germline V gene. Between the trimmed V and J ends, which lost 6 bases and 0 bases, there was a span of 14 bases. CDR3 sequence reads: CASSGATPATNEKLFF. In nucleotides, the CDR3 is TGTGCCAGCTCGGGAGCGACTCCTGCAACTAATGAAAAACTGTTTTTT.

The chain employs TRBV6-5 and TRBJ1-2; 7 bases match TRBD1. V lost 5 bases and J lost 7; bases outside the gene matches: 10. The CDR3 is 14 residues long. Germline values: CDR1 MNHEY, CDR2 SVGAGI. The CDR3 loop reads CASSLSDQGVGYTF. CDR3 sequence (DNA): TGTGCCAGCAGTCTCTCGGACCAGGGGGTTGGCTACACCTTC.

This clone was counted once. The V call is TRBV29-1, the J call TRBJ2-1; 8 positions agree with TRBD1. CDR1 SQVTM and CDR2 ANQGSEA come from the germline V gene. The length of the CDR3 is 13 residues. V dropped 7 bases and J dropped 9; count of bases not matched to a gene: 11. CDR3: CSAGQGSEVEQFF. CDR3 in DNA: TGCAGCGCCGGACAGGGCAGCGAGGTTGAGCAGTTCTTC.

The rearrangement uses TRBV28 and TRBJ2-2; TRBD2 matches 8 bases. With 7 bases clipped from V and 4 bases from J, the junction kept 14 bases outside the gene matches. In germline, CDR1 is MDHEN, CDR2 SYDVKM. The CDR3 is 17 residues long. The CDR3 is CASTTPSGGAVTGELFF. The CDR3 DNA reads as TGTGCCAGCACCACTCCCTCCGGGGGGGCGGTCACCGGGGAGCTGTTTTTT. The whole variable domain, filled in from reference TRBV28 and TRBJ2-2, reads DVKVTQSSRYLVKRTGEKVFLECVQDMDHENMFWYRQDPGLGLRLIYFSYDVKMKEKGDIPEGYSVSREKKERFSLILESASTNQTSMYLCASTTPSGGAVTGELFFGEGSRLTVL.